This T cell receptor (beta chain) is from a study of early T cells in non-severe SARS-CoV-2 infection. The CDR3 is made up of 16 amino acids. J lost 0 bases, V lost 5 bases, and 4 bases had no gene match. Each single cDNA molecule received a unique molecular identifier. TCRdb analysed the 5' RACE reads with MiXCR anew, one entry per CDR3 protein. The table has 60,000 to 90,000 distinct CDR3 sequences, 15% to 20% seen once. This clonotype has more than one count but fewer than ten. This clonotype was sampled from an adult who was a healthcare worker with PCR-confirmed SARS-CoV-2 infection or an uninfected control (not recorded which). The material sequenced was whole blood. The rearrangement joins TRBV12-3 or TRBV12-4 to TRBJ1-4; 9 bases fit TRBD1. CDR3: CASSRGQGATNEKLFF. CDR3 nucleotides: TGTGCCAGCAGTCGGGGACAGGGTGCAACTAATGAAAAACTGTTTTTT.